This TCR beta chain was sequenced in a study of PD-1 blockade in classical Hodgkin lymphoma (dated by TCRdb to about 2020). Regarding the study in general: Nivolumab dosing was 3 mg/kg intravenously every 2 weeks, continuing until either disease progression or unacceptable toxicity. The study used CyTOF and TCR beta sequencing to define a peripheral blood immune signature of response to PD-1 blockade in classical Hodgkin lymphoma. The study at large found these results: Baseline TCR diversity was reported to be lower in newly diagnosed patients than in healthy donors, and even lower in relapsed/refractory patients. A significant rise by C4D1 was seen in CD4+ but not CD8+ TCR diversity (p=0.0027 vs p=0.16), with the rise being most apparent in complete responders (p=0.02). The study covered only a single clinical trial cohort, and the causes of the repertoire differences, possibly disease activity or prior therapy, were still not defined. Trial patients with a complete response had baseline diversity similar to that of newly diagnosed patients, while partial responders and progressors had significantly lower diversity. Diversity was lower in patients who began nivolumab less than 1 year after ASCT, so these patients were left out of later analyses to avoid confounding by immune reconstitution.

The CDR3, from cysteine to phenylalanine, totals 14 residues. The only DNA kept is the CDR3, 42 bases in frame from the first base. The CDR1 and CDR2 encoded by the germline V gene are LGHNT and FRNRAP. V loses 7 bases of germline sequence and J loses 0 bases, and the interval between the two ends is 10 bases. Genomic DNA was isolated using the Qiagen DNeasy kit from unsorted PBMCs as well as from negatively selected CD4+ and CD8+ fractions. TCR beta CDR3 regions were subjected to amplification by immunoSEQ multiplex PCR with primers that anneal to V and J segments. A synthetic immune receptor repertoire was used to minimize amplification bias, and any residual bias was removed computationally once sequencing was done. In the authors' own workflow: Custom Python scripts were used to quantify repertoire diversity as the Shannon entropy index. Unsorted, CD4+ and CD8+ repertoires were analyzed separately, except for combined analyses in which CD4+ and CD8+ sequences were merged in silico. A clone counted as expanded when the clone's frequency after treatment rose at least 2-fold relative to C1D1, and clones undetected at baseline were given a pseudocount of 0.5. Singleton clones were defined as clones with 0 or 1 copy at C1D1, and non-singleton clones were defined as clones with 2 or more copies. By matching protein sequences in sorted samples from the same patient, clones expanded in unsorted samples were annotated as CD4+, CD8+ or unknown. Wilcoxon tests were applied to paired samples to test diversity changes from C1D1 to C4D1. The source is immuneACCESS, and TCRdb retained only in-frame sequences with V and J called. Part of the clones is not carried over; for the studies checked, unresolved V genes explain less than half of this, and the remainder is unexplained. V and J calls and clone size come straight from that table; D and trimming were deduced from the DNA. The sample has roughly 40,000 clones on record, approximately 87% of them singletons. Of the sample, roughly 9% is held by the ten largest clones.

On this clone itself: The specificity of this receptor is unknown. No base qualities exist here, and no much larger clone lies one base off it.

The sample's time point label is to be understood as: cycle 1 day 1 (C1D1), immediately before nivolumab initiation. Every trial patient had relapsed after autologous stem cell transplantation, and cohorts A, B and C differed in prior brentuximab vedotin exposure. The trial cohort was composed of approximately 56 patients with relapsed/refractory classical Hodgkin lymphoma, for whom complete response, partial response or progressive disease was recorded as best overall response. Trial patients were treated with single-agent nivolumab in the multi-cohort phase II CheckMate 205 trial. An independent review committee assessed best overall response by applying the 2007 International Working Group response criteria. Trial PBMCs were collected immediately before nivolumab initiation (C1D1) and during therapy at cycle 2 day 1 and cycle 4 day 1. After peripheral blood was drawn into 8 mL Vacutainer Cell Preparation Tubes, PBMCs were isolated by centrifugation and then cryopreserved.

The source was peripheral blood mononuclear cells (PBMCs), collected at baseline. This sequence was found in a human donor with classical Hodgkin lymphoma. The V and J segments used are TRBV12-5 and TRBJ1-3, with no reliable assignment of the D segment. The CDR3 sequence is CASARWDSGNTIYF. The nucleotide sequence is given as TGTGCTAGTGCCCGTTGGGACTCTGGAAACACCATATATTTT.